This T cell receptor beta chain was documented in a study of cytomegalovirus exposure and HLA in healthy donors. The overall study: Both the 95 to 150 validation repertoires and the approximately 700 first-cohort repertoires used the same platform, as reported by a later analysis.

Data came from immunoSEQ multiplex PCR; TCRdb stores just in-frame clones and leaves some out. The table lists approximately 280,000 clones, over 75% of them singletons. Turning to this clone: Its antigen is undetermined.

Germline V CDR1 and CDR2: SGHDN, FVKESK. CDR3 length equals 17 residues. V was pared by 1 base and J by 15 bases, with 29 bases between. Study-wide results and caveats: The classifier, whose performance was assessed in both the original and validation cohorts, reportedly diagnosed cytomegalovirus status with high specificity and sensitivity. In vitro work confirmed that three CMV-associated chains recognize CMV antigens. Overall, approximately 150 TCR beta chains were annotated as cytomegalovirus-associated.

This clonotype was obtained from a woman aged 18-29 years in good health and CMV-seronegative. V and J are TRBV14 and TRBJ2-3; weak D call: TRBD2 (7 bases). Sequencing used PBMCs. The CDR3 sequence is CASSQARQARRGLGKYF. In DNA, the CDR3 is TGTGCCAGCAGCCAAGCTCGCCAGGCCCGGCGGGGGCTTGGTAAATATTTT.